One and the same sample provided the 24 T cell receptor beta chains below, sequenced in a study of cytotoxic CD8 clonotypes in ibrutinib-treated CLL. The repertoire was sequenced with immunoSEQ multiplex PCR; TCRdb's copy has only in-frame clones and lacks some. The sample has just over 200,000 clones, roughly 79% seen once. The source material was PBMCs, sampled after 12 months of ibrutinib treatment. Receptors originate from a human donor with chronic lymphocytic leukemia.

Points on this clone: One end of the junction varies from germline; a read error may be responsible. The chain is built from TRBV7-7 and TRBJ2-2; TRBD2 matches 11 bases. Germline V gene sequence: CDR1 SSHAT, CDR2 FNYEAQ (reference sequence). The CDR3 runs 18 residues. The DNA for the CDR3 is TGTGCTAGCAGCTTTTCCGGGACTAGCGGAGTTCTCACCGGGGAGCTGTTTTTT. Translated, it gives CASSFSGTSGVLTGELFF.

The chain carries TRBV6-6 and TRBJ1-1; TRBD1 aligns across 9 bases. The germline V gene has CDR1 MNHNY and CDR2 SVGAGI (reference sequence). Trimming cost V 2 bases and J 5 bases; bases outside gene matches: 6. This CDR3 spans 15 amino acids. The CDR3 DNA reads TGTGCCAGCAGTTACAATTTAGGGACAGGGACTGAAGCTTTCTTT. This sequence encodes CASSYNLGTGTEAFF.

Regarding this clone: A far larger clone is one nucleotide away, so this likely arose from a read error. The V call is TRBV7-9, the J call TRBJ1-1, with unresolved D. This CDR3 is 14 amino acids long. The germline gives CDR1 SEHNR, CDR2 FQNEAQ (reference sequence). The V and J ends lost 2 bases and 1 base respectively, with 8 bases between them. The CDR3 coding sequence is TGTGCCAGCAGCTTATCTTCGGCGAACACTGAAGCTTTCTTT. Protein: CASSLSSANTEAFF.

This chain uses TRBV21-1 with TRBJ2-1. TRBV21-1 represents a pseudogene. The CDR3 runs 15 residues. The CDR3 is CASRTWDGAYNEQFF. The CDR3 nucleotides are TGTGCCAGCAGGACATGGGACGGTGCCTACAATGAGCAGTTCTTC.

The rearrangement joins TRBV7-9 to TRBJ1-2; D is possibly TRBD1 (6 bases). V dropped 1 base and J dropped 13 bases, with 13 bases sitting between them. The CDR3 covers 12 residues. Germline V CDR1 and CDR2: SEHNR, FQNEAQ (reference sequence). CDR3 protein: CASSLVLTGFTF. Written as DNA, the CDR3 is TGTGCCAGCAGCTTAGTTTTGACAGGATTCACCTTC.

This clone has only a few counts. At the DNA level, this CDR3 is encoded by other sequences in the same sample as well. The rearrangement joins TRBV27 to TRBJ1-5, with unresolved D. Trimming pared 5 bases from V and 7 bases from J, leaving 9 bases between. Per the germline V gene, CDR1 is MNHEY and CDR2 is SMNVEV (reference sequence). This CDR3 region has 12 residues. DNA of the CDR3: TGTGCCAGCAGTCTAGTAGGACAGCCCCAGCATTTT. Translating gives CASSLVGQPQHF.

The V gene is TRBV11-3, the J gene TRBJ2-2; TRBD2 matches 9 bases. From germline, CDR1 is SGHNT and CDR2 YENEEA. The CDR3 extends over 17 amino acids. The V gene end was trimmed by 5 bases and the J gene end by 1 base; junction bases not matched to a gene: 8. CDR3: CASSPGTSSGNTGELFF. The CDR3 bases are TGTGCCAGCAGCCCCGGGACTAGCAGCGGGAACACCGGGGAGCTGTTTTTT.

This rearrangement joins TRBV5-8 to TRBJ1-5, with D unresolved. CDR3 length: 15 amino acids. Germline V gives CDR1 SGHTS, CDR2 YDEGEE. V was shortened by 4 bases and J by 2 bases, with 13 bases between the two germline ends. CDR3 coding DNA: TGTGCCAGCAGCCTCCCTAGGTTGGGCAATCAGCCCCAGCATTTT. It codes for CASSLPRLGNQPQHF.

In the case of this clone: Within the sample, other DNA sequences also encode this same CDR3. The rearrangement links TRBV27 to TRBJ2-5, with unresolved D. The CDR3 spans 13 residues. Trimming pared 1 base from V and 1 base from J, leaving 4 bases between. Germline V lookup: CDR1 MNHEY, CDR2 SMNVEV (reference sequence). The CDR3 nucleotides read TGTGCCAGCAGTTTATGGGGCCAAGAGACCCAGTACTTC. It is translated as CASSLWGQETQYF.

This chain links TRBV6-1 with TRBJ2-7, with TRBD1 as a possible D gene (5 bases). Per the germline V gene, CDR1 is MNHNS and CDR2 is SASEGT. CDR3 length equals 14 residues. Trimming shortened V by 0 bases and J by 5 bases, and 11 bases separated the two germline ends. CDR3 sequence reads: CASSEAGAGHEQYF. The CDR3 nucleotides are TGTGCCAGCAGTGAAGCAGGGGCCGGGCACGAGCAGTACTTC.

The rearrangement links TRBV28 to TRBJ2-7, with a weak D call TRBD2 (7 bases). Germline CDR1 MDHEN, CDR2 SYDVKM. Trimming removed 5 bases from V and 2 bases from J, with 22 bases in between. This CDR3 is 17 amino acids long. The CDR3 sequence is CASSNLGGGQTPYEQYF. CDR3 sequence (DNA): TGTGCCAGCAGTAACCTTGGGGGGGGGCAGACTCCCTACGAGCAGTACTTC.

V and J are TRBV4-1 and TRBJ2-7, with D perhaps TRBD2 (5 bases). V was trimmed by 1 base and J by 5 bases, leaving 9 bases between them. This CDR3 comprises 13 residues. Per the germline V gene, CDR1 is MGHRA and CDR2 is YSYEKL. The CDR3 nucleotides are TGCGCCAGCAGCCAAGGTCTAGCAAACGAGCAGTACTTC. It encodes CASSQGLANEQYF.

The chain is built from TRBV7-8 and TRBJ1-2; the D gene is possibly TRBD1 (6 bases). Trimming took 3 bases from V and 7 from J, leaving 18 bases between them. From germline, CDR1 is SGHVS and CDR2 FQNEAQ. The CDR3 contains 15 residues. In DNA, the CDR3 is TGTGCCAGCAGCTTCGCTCATGGGGGGCAGGGTGGCTACACCTTC. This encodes CASSFAHGGQGGYTF.

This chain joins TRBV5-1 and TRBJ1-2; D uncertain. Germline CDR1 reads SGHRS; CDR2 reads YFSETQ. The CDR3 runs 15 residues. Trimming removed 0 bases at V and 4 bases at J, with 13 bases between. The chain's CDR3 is CASSLEPDKSYGYTF. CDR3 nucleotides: TGCGCCAGCAGCTTGGAACCTGATAAATCCTATGGCTACACCTTC. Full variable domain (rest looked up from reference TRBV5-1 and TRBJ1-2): KAGVTQTPRYLIKTRGQQVTLSCSPISGHRSVSWYQQTPGQGLQFLFEYFSETQRNKGNFPGRFSGRQFSNSRSEMNVSTLELGDSALYLCASSLEPDKSYGYTFGSGTRLTVV.

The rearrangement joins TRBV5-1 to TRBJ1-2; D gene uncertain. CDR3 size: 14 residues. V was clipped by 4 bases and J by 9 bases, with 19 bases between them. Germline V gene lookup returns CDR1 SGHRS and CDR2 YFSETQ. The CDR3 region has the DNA TGCGCCAGCAGCGTCACAGCCGATTCTTATCGCTACACCTTC. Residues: CASSVTADSYRYTF. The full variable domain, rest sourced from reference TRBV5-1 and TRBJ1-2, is KAGVTQTPRYLIKTRGQQVTLSCSPISGHRSVSWYQQTPGQGLQFLFEYFSETQRNKGNFPGRFSGRQFSNSRSEMNVSTLELGDSALYLCASSVTADSYRYTFGSGTRLTVV.

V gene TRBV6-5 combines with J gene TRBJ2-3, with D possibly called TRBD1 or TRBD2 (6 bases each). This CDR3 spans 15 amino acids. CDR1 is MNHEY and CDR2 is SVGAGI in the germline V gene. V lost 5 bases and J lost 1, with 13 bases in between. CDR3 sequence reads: CASSTGGGGTDTQYF. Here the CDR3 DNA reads TGTGCCAGCAGTACAGGAGGGGGAGGCACAGATACGCAGTATTTT.

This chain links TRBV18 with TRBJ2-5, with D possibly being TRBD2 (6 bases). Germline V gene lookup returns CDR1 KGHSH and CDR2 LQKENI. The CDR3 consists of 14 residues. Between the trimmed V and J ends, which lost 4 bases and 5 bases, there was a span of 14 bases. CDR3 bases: TGTGCCAGCTCACGTGGGGGGTCAGGTGAGACCCAGTACTTC. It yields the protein CASSRGGSGETQYF.

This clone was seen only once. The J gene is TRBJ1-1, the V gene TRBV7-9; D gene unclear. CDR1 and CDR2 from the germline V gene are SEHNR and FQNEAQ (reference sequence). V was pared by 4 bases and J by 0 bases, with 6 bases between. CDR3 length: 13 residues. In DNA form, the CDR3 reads TGTGCCAGCAGCTCCAATATGAACACTGAAGCTTTCTTT. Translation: CASSSNMNTEAFF.

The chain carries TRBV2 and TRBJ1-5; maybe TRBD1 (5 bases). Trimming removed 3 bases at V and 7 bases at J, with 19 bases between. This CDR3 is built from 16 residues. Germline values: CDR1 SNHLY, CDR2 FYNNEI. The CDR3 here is CASSESAGPGGQPQHF. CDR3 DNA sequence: TGTGCCAGCAGTGAGTCGGCAGGCCCCGGGGGGCAGCCCCAGCATTTT.

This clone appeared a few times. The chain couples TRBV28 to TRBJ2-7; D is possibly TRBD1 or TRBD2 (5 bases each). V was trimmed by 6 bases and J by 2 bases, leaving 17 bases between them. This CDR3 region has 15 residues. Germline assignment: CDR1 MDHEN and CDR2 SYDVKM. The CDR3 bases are TGTGCCAGCAGGAAGGGACCTTTTGGGGCCTACGAGCAGTACTTC. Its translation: CASRKGPFGAYEQYF.

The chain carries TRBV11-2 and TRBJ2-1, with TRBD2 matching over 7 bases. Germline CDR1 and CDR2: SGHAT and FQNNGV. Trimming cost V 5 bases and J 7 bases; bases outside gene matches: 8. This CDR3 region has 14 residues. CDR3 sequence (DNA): TGTGCCAGCAGCCATTTAGCGGGCCTTAATGAGCAGTTCTTC. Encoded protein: CASSHLAGLNEQFF.

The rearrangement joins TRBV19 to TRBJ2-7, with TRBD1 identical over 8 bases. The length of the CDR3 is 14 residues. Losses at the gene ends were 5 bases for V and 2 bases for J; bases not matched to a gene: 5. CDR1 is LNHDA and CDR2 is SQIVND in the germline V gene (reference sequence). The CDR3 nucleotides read TGTGCCAGTAGTTCACAGGGGGGCCCCTACGAGCAGTACTTC. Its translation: CASSSQGGPYEQYF. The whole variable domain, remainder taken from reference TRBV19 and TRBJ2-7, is DGGITQSPKYLFRKEGQNVTLSCEQNLNHDAMYWYRQDPGQGLRLIYYSQIVNDFQKGDIAEGYSVSREKKESFPLTVTSAQKNPTAFYLCASSSQGGPYEQYFGPGTRLTVT.

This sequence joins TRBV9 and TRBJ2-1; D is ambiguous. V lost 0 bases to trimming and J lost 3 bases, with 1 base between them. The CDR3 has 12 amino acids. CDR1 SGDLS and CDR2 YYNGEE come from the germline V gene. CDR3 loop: CASSVVYNEQFF. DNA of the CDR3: TGTGCCAGCAGCGTAGTCTACAATGAGCAGTTCTTC.

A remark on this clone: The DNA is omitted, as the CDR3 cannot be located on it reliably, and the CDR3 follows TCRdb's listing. CDR3 amino acids: CASSDSMSSGPAEAFF. The chain uses TRBV6-4 and TRBJ1-1. Both ends counted, the CDR3 spans 16 residues. Looked up from germline, CDR1 is MRHNA and CDR2 is SNTAGT.